This T cell receptor (beta chain) was sequenced during a study of T-cell reconstitution after alpha-beta-depleted transplantation in children. Using unique molecular identifiers, the investigators prepared the TCRbeta library. TCRdb redid the calling of the PCR reads with MiXCR, one entry per CDR3 protein. The table has about 210,000 distinct CDR3 sequences, 17% seen once; the top ten hold around 44%. This clonotype was counted many times. Trimming took 8 bases from V and 16 from J, leaving 15 bases between them. The germline V gene encodes CDR1 LGHNA and CDR2 YSLEER. The CDR3 covers 10 residues. V gene TRBV4-3 combines with J gene TRBJ2-4, with D possibly matching TRBD1 (6 bases). The sequence was collected from a male patient aged 2 to 9 who had a stem cell transplant for acute lymphoblastic leukemia, so the T cells may come from the graft donor. The sequencing here drew on PBMCs, mostly from graft donor cells, taken 360 days after TCRalphabeta/CD19-depleted stem cell transplant. The CDR3 coding sequence is TGCGCCAGCGCACAGACAGGTTTCTACTTC. It encodes CASAQTGFYF.